Below, one TCR beta chain is given with its context. Its antigen is not identified. This specimen comes from a study of shared clonotypes between healthy human individuals. Study summary: Per donor, three plates held CD4 naive cells, three held CD4 memory, two held CD8 naive and one held CD8 memory. Study-wide results and caveats: Clonotypes that were shared across several donors made up around 5.5% of naive CD4 clonotypes.

The repertoire was sequenced with immunoSEQ multiplex PCR; TCRdb's copy has only in-frame clones and lacks some. The sample records under 2.5 million clones, about 90% being singletons. With 2 bases removed from V and 8 bases from J, the gap between germline ends came to 18 bases. Germline CDR1 SNHLY, CDR2 FYNNEI. This CDR3 spans 15 amino acids. This clonotype was obtained from a man aged 18-30 years in good health. Some clones in this sample may be carry-over from other donors' samples. The chain is built from TRBV2 and TRBJ1-2; TRBD1 might be the D (6 bases). The material sequenced was naive CD4+ T cells from PBMCs. The subset was: CD45RA+ positively selected. The DNA of the CDR3 is TGTGCCAGCAGTGAACTTCTCTCAGGGACACGAGGCTACACCTTC. Encoded protein: CASSELLSGTRGYTF.